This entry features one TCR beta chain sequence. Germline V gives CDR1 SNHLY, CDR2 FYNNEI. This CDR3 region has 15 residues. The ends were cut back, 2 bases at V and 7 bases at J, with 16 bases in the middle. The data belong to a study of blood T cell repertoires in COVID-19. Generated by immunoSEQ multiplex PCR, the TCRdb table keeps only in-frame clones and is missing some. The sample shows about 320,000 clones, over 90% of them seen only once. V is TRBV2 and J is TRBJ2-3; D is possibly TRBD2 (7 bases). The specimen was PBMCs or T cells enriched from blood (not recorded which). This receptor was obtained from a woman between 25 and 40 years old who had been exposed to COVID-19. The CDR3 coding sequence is TGTGCCAGCAGTGAACCCACCGGGGGGCGAAATACGCAGTATTTT. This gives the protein CASSEPTGGRNTQYF. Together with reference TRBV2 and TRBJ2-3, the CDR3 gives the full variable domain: EPEVTQTPSHQVTQMGQEVILRCVPISNHLYFYWYRQILGQKVEFLVSFYNNEISEKSEIFDDQFSVERPDGSNFTLKIRSTKLEDSAMYFCASSEPTGGRNTQYFGPGTRLTVL.